The next 23 T cell receptor beta chains were all read from a single sample in a study of blood T cells in healthy people across ages (dated by TCRdb to the mid-2010s). The library relied on 5' RACE. The sequencing machine was an Illumina HiSeq 2500. A second PCR of roughly 6 to 11 cycles was performed with a sample-barcoded 5' primer and a J-beta primer mix. Using fastp trimming at Q25 and MiXCR clonotype assembly, TCRdb reanalyzed the public sequencing data and kept in-frame beta chains. Rows with a matching CDR3 protein are joined into one entry that keeps the most common DNA and genes. Counted in this sample were 700,000 to 1,000,000 distinct CDR3 sequences; approximately 48% of them appeared once. The top ten clonotypes cover nearly 20% of the sample. The specimen was blood. Every receptor here comes from a man between 60 and 75 years old in good health.

J is TRBJ2-5 and V is TRBV10-3; TRBD2 matches at 10 bases. The trim removed 6 bases at V and 7 bases at J, leaving 11 bases unmatched. Germline V CDR1 and CDR2: ENHRY, SYGVKD. The CDR3 covers 15 residues. The CDR3: CAISANLAGEGTQYF. The CDR3 DNA sequence: TGTGCCATCAGCGCCAACCTAGCGGGGGAGGGGACCCAGTACTTC.

The CDR3 coding sequence is TGTGCCAGCGGAACAGGAGTTTTAAATTCACCCCTCCACTTT. It codes for CASGTGVLNSPLHF. The rearrangement joins TRBV6-5 to TRBJ1-6; tentatively, D is TRBD1 (5 bases). The CDR3 covers 14 residues. Trimming cost V 8 bases and J 7 bases, with 15 bases left between them. Germline lookup yields CDR1 MNHEY and CDR2 SVGAGI.

The chain carries TRBV7-9 and TRBJ2-2; 8 bases fit TRBD1. V lost 1 base to trimming and J lost 0 bases; unmatched junction nucleotides: 4. This CDR3 has 17 residues. In germline, CDR1 is SEHNR, CDR2 FQNEAQ (reference sequence). CDR3 DNA sequence: TGTGCCAGCAGCTTAGGGAGGACAGGGCCGAACACCGGGGAGCTGTTTTTT. Translating gives CASSLGRTGPNTGELFF.

This clonotype has a single count. V gene TRBV7-2 combines with J gene TRBJ2-2; 12 bases align to TRBD2. Germline lookup yields CDR1 SGHTA and CDR2 FQGNSA. The V segment lost 6 bases and the J segment 4 bases; nucleotides outside the gene matches: 9. This CDR3 has 17 residues. In DNA form, the CDR3 reads TGTGCCAGCAGGTCCCTAGCGGGGGGGGGTCGCACCGGGGAGCTGTTTTTT. Translation: CASRSLAGGGRTGELFF.

The chain carries TRBV6-2 or TRBV6-3 and TRBJ2-4; D possibly corresponds to TRBD1 (6 bases). The J call may be in error: the DNA end matches TRBJ2-7 better. The CDR3 is 15 amino acids. Germline assignment: CDR1 MNHEY and CDR2 SVGEGT. In DNA form, the CDR3 reads TGTGCCAGCAGTTACTCGATGGGGGCGGCCCACGAGCAGTACTTC. It specifies CASSYSMGAAHEQYF.

The rearrangement uses TRBV7-2 and TRBJ2-1, with D unresolved. The V and J ends lost 6 bases and 6 bases respectively, with 18 bases between them. The CDR3 covers 15 residues. Germline loops: CDR1 SGHTA, CDR2 FQGNSA. The CDR3 reads CASSNPAAWGNEQFF. DNA for the CDR3: TGTGCCAGCAGTAATCCCGCGGCATGGGGCAATGAGCAGTTCTTC.

The CDR3 reads CASSEFRGIGNSPLHF. The CDR3 bases are TGTGCCAGCAGTGAATTTCGGGGAATCGGGAATTCACCCCTCCACTTT. This rearrangement joins TRBV2 to TRBJ1-6; no reliable D call. The V and J ends lost 2 bases and 7 bases respectively, with 15 bases between them. In germline, CDR1 is SNHLY, CDR2 FYNNEI. CDR3 length equals 16 residues.

J is TRBJ2-5 and V is TRBV6-5; 9 nucleotides match TRBD2. Germline assignment: CDR1 MNHEY and CDR2 SVGAGI. V gave up 5 bases and J gave up 11 bases; unmatched junction bases: 15. CDR3 length: 15 residues. DNA of the CDR3: TGTGCCAGCAGTACCCCGGGACTAGCTGTCAATGAGCAGTACTTC. Residues: CASSTPGLAVNEQYF.

The genes are TRBV27 and TRBJ2-7; D gene ambiguous. In germline, CDR1 is MNHEY, CDR2 SMNVEV (reference sequence). V lost 5 bases and J lost 2, with 19 bases in between. This CDR3 spans 16 amino acids. This CDR3 is CASSNPRALGPYEQYF. CDR3 nucleotides: TGTGCCAGCAGTAACCCCCGGGCCCTTGGGCCCTACGAGCAGTACTTC.

The J gene is TRBJ2-7, the V gene TRBV7-2; the D gene is possibly TRBD1 (5 bases). V was cut by 1 base and J by 9 bases, with 13 bases left in between. CDR3 length: 13 residues. Germline V gene sequence: CDR1 SGHTA, CDR2 FQGNSA. In DNA, the CDR3 is TGTGCCAGCAGCTTAGGCAGGGAAAACGGGCAGTACTTC. It yields the protein CASSLGRENGQYF.

The rearrangement uses TRBV20-1 and TRBJ2-1; D remains unclear. V was trimmed by 7 bases and J by 3 bases, leaving 10 bases between them. Germline CDR1 DFQATT, CDR2 SNEGSKA (reference sequence). This CDR3 has 12 residues. The CDR3 DNA is TGCAGTGGTCGAAGAGACTACAATGAGCAGTTCTTC. This translates into CSGRRDYNEQFF.

The genes are TRBV20-1 and TRBJ1-5, with 9 bases identical to TRBD1. The CDR3 has 15 residues. Germline CDR1 reads DFQATT; CDR2 reads SNEGSKA (reference sequence). J lost 0 bases, V lost 5 bases, and 5 bases had no gene match. The CDR3 sequence: CSAAGTGYSNQPQHF. The CDR3 bases are TGCAGTGCTGCCGGGACAGGGTATAGCAATCAGCCCCAGCATTTT.

J is TRBJ2-1 and V is TRBV7-2, with 8 bases fitting TRBD2. Germline V gene lookup returns CDR1 SGHTA and CDR2 FQGNSA. CDR3 length: 19 amino acids. The J segment lost 0 bases and the V segment lost 1 base, leaving 11 bases of the junction unmatched. The CDR3 region is CASSLGLGSGALSYNEQFF. CDR3 in DNA: TGTGCCAGCAGCTTAGGTTTGGGTAGCGGGGCTCTCTCCTACAATGAGCAGTTCTTC.

The rearrangement links TRBV4-3 to TRBJ2-1; D may correspond to TRBD1 or TRBD2 (6 bases each). Trimming removed 0 bases at V and 7 bases at J, with 19 bases between. Germline lookup yields CDR1 LGHNA and CDR2 YSLEER. This CDR3 contains 17 residues. CDR3 nucleotides: TGCGCCAGCAGCCAAGATTGGGGGGCTAGTCGTCAAAATGAGCAGTTCTTC. This codes for CASSQDWGASRQNEQFF.

The chain has TRBV6-6 and TRBJ1-2; TRBD1 agrees at 8 bases. There are 13 residues in the CDR3. The germline CDR1 and CDR2 sequences are MNHNY and SVGAGI (reference sequence). J was trimmed by 6 bases and V by 7 bases; bases with no gene match: 7. This CDR3 reads CASNPGGKDGYTF. The CDR3 DNA is TGTGCCAGCAATCCAGGGGGCAAGGATGGCTACACCTTC.

This chain uses TRBV18 with TRBJ1-1; D unresolved. Trimming took off 5 bases at V and 3 bases at J, with 10 bases between the two ends. Germline CDR1 is KGHSH and CDR2 is LQKENI. This CDR3 has 13 residues. The CDR3 here is CASSSKVDTEAFF. As DNA, the CDR3 is TGTGCCAGCTCAAGTAAGGTAGACACTGAAGCTTTCTTT.

The V gene is TRBV6-2 or TRBV6-3, the J gene TRBJ2-6; D may match TRBD1 or TRBD2 (5 bases each). Germline CDR1 reads MNHEY; CDR2 reads SVGEGT. Trimming removed 4 bases from V and 0 bases from J, with 19 bases in between. The CDR3 loop spans 19 amino acids. The CDR3 loop is CASSSQPGTSNSGANVLTF. CDR3 sequence (DNA): TGTGCCAGCAGTTCACAACCGGGGACGTCCAACTCTGGGGCCAACGTCCTGACTTTC.

This chain connects TRBV9 to TRBJ2-1, with 9 nucleotides matching TRBD2. The CDR3 sequence is 18 residues long. Germline CDR1 and CDR2: SGDLS and YYNGEE. V shed 1 base, J shed 4 bases, and the junction held 12 bases outside the gene matches. This CDR3 reads CASSVTASGTPFYNEQFF. Here the CDR3 DNA reads TGTGCCAGCAGCGTAACCGCTAGCGGGACTCCCTTTTACAATGAGCAGTTCTTC.

The rearrangement joins TRBV11-1 to TRBJ2-7; 9 bases fit TRBD1. The CDR3 loop spans 14 amino acids. Germline lookup yields CDR1 SGHAT and CDR2 FQDESV (reference sequence). V shed 5 bases, J shed 2 bases, and the junction held 4 bases outside the gene matches. The CDR3 DNA follows: TGTGCCAGCAGCCGCTGGACAGGGGCCTACGAGCAGTACTTC. Translating gives CASSRWTGAYEQYF.

V usage is TRBV29-1 and J usage is TRBJ1-1; no reliable D call. Germline CDR1 is SQVTM and CDR2 is ANQGSEA. V lost 3 bases, J lost 1 base, and 12 bases lay in between. There are 14 residues in the CDR3. The DNA for the CDR3 is TGCAGCGTTGAGGGCCAGGCGAAGAACACTGAAGCTTTCTTT. Its translation is CSVEGQAKNTEAFF.

The chain uses TRBV7-9 and TRBJ2-6, with D possibly matching TRBD1 (8 bases). The germline V gene has CDR1 SEHNR and CDR2 FQNEAQ (reference sequence). V shed 5 bases and J shed 15 bases, with 20 bases lying between them. There are 14 residues in the CDR3. CDR3 loop: CASSRSGTGKDLTF. The CDR3 nucleotides read TGTGCCAGCAGCCGAAGCGGGACAGGAAAGGACCTGACTTTC.

This clonotype has just a few counts. The rearrangement uses TRBV20-1 and TRBJ2-7, with TRBD2 identical over 12 bases. The length of the CDR3 is 17 residues. V gave up 6 bases and J gave up 3 bases; unmatched junction bases: 15. Germline lookup yields CDR1 DFQATT and CDR2 SNEGSKA (reference sequence). In nucleotides, the CDR3 is TGCAGTGCCATGACTAGCGGGGGACCCCCCCCTGTCTACGAGCAGTACTTC. Translating it yields CSAMTSGGPPPVYEQYF.

The chain recombines TRBV29-1 with TRBJ1-4, with TRBD1 as a possible D gene (5 bases). V was shortened by 2 bases and J by 6 bases, with 10 bases between the two germline ends. The CDR3 contains 13 residues. From germline, CDR1 is SQVTM and CDR2 ANQGSEA. CDR3: CSVETQGDEKLFF. In DNA form, the CDR3 reads TGCAGCGTTGAAACCCAGGGCGATGAAAAACTGTTTTTT.